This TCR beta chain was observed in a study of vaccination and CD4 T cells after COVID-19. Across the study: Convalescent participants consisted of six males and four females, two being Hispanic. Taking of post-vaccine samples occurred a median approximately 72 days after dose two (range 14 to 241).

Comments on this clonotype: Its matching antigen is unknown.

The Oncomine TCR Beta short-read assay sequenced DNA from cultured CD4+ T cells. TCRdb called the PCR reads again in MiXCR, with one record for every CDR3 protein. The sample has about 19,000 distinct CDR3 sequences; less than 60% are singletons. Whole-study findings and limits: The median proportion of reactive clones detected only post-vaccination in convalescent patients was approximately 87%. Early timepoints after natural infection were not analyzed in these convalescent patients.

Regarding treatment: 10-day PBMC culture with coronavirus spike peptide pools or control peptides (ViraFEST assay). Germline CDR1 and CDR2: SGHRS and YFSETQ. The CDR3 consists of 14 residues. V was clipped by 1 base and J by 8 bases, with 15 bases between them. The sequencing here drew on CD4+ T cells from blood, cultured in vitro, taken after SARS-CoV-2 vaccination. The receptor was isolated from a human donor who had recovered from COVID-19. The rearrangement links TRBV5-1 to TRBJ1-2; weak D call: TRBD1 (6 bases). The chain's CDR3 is CASSLSPGAEGYTF. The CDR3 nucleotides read TGCGCCAGCAGCTTGTCTCCGGGGGCTGAGGGCTACACCTTC.